The 29 T cell receptor beta chains in this list originate from one sample, sequenced in a study of beta chain features in type 1 diabetes (dated by TCRdb to 2016 to 2018). Library construction relied on the immunoSEQ multiplex PCR assay. The entire amount of isolated RNA was reverse transcribed using the High Capacity cDNA Reverse Transcription Kit, so the sequenced TCRB transcripts were expressed ones. Sourced from immuneACCESS, this table was stored by TCRdb with only in-frame sequences that have V and J called. A share of the clones is absent; for the studies checked, an unresolved V gene accounts for under half, and the remainder has no known explanation. In this sample the table shows 140,000 or so clones, roughly a tenth of which occur a single time. Clones ranked in the top ten supply roughly 1.4% of the sample. Input material: naive CD4+ T cells from blood. The sample's cell subset or site, from its label and the paper: true naive CD4+ T cells. These receptors all stem from a man aged 18-30 years in good health.

The chain carries TRBV7-2 and TRBJ2-5; no clear D. V was clipped by 2 bases and J by 2 bases, with 6 bases between them. This CDR3 spans 13 amino acids. Germline assignment: CDR1 SGHTA and CDR2 FQGNSA. For the CDR3, the DNA is TGTGCCAGCAGCTTATCACAGCAAGAGACCCAGTACTTC. Its translation: CASSLSQQETQYF.

This clone was detected many times. The chain links TRBV14 to TRBJ1-1, with 11 bases aligning to TRBD1. Unmatched junction bases numbered 13, after V lost 4 bases and J lost 0 bases. CDR1 is SGHDN and CDR2 is FVKESK in the germline V gene. CDR3 size: 19 residues. The CDR3 spells CASSRQLGQGARMNTEAFF. The DNA of the CDR3 is TGTGCCAGCAGCCGCCAATTAGGACAGGGGGCACGGATGAACACTGAAGCTTTCTTT. Full variable domain (outside the CDR3, taken from reference TRBV14 and TRBJ1-1): EAGVTQFPSHSVIEKGQTVTLRCDPISGHDNLYWYRRVMGKEIKFLLHFVKESKQDESGMPNNRFLAERTGGTYSTLKVQPAELEDSGVYFCASSRQLGQGARMNTEAFFGQGTRLTVV.

The chain links TRBV6-5 to TRBJ1-2, with 9 bases fitting TRBD1. Per the germline V gene, CDR1 is MNHEY and CDR2 is SVGAGI. The CDR3 sequence is 15 residues long. The V and J ends lost 0 bases and 6 bases, in that order; junction bases with no gene match: 5. CDR3 nucleotide sequence: TGTGCCAGCAGTTACTCGATGTACAGGGGGCATGGCTACACCTTC. This sequence encodes CASSYSMYRGHGYTF.

This clone was seen only a few times. The chain recombines TRBV2 with TRBJ2-3, with D tentatively TRBD2 (6 bases). CDR3 length: 12 residues. Germline loops: CDR1 SNHLY, CDR2 FYNNEI. With 7 bases removed from V and 5 bases from J, the gap between germline ends came to 10 bases. Here the CDR3 reads CASIRGRDTQYF. In nucleotides, the CDR3 is TGTGCCAGCATCCGGGGGAGAGATACGCAGTATTTT.

The table lists this clone with a few counts. The rearrangement joins TRBV18 to TRBJ1-2, with 7 positions matching TRBD1. Germline loops: CDR1 KGHSH, CDR2 LQKENI. With V trimmed by 0 bases and J by 7 bases, 8 bases remained unmatched. The CDR3 contains 15 residues. Written as DNA, the CDR3 is TGTGCCAGCTCACCACCGGGACAGCAATTCTCTGGCTACACCTTC. Its translation is CASSPPGQQFSGYTF.

This clone was counted between two and nine times. This same CDR3 is encoded by further DNA sequences in the sample. This sequence joins TRBV7-2 and TRBJ2-7; 8 bases are a match to TRBD1. The V gene end was trimmed by 5 bases and the J gene end by 4 bases; junction bases not matched to a gene: 7. The CDR3 runs to 14 residues. The germline CDR1 and CDR2 sequences are SGHTA and FQGNSA. In nucleotides, the CDR3 is TGTGCCAGCAGCCCAAGGACAGGGTGGTACGAGCAGTACTTC. Protein product: CASSPRTGWYEQYF.

This chain connects TRBV6-1 to TRBJ2-7, with 7 bases fitting TRBD2. Germline V gene data show CDR1 as MNHNS and CDR2 as SASEGT. This CDR3 spans 14 amino acids. Trimming took 6 bases from V and 0 from J; bases not matched to a gene: 5. CDR3 sequence reads: CASRASSGSYEQYF. CDR3 in DNA: TGTGCCAGCAGGGCCTCTAGCGGCTCCTACGAGCAGTACTTC.

The chain couples TRBV6-1 to TRBJ2-3; 8 bases are a match to TRBD1. V gave up 3 bases and J gave up 1 base; unmatched junction bases: 9. Per germline, CDR1 MNHNS and CDR2 SASEGT. This CDR3 contains 17 residues. CDR3 nucleotide sequence: TGTGCCAGCAGTGACGGACAGGGAACTAAGGGCACAGATACGCAGTATTTT. This codes for CASSDGQGTKGTDTQYF.

This clone was detected a few times. The rearrangement joins TRBV4-1 to TRBJ1-5; D is possibly TRBD1 (6 bases). CDR1 is MGHRA and CDR2 is YSYEKL in the germline V gene. The CDR3 sequence is 17 residues long. V was trimmed by 0 bases and J by 2 bases, leaving 14 bases between them. The CDR3 nucleotides read TGCGCCAGCAGCCAAGATCGGTGGGAGGGGGGCAATCAGCCCCAGCATTTT. Translating it yields CASSQDRWEGGNQPQHF.

This clone appeared a few times. The chain has TRBV5-1 and TRBJ1-1; D is perhaps TRBD1 (5 bases). Trimming left V 0 bases short and J 0 bases short, with 12 bases between. The germline CDR1 and CDR2 sequences are SGHRS and YFSETQ. The CDR3 totals 16 residues. The CDR3 nucleotides are TGCGCCAGCAGCTTGGGACAGTCTCCCATGAACACTGAAGCTTTCTTT. Translating gives CASSLGQSPMNTEAFF.

CDR3: CASSQDPLAGTDTQYF. The CDR3 DNA follows: TGTGCCAGCAGCCAAGATCCCCTAGCGGGGACAGATACGCAGTATTTT. This chain links TRBV4-2 with TRBJ2-3, with TRBD2 matching 9 bases. There are 16 residues in the CDR3. CDR1 is LGHNA, CDR2 YNFKEQ, per germline. V was clipped by 0 bases and J by 3 bases; unmatched bases: 4.

The chain combines TRBV5-1 with TRBJ2-7; 7 bases agree with TRBD1. This CDR3 contains 15 residues. V was pared by 4 bases and J by 1 base, with 8 bases of the junction left unmatched. The germline CDR1 and CDR2 sequences are SGHRS and YFSETQ. DNA for the CDR3: TGCGCCAGCAGCCGGGTACAGGGGTCTTCCTACGAGCAGTACTTC. Translating gives CASSRVQGSSYEQYF.

There are a few counts of this clone. This chain links TRBV5-1 with TRBJ2-1; the match to TRBD1 covers 9 bases. The junction had 8 bases not matched to a gene; V was cut back by 4 bases and J by 6 bases. The CDR3 covers 15 residues. Germline CDR1 is SGHRS and CDR2 is YFSETQ. The CDR3 loop reads CASSPGQGAFNEQFF. In DNA form, the CDR3 reads TGCGCCAGCAGCCCGGGACAGGGCGCGTTCAATGAGCAGTTCTTC.

This clone has a handful of counts. The chain uses TRBV6-5 and TRBJ2-7; the D is unclear. Germline V lookup: CDR1 MNHEY, CDR2 SVGAGI. Trimming removed 5 bases from V and 2 bases from J, with 10 bases in between. The CDR3 loop spans 13 amino acids. This CDR3 reads CASSQRQAYEQYF. As DNA, the CDR3 is TGTGCCAGCAGTCAAAGACAAGCCTACGAGCAGTACTTC.

This chain connects TRBV20-1 to TRBJ1-2; D call uncertain. The germline V gene encodes CDR1 DFQATT and CDR2 SNEGSKA (reference sequence). The CDR3 length is 11 residues. V dropped 5 bases and J dropped 6 bases, with 10 bases sitting between them. The CDR3 spells CSARWLDGYTF. The CDR3 nucleotides read TGCAGTGCTCGGTGGTTGGATGGCTACACCTTC.

The rearrangement uses TRBV5-4 and TRBJ2-6, with unresolved D. CDR1 is SGHNT, CDR2 YYREEE, per germline (reference sequence). Trimming shortened V by 4 bases and J by 4 bases, and 21 bases separated the two germline ends. The CDR3 runs 18 residues. In DNA, the CDR3 is TGTGCCAGCAGCCAACCCACCCAACACCTCTCGGGGGCCAACGTCCTGACTTTC. Translating it yields CASSQPTQHLSGANVLTF.

V gene TRBV7-2 combines with J gene TRBJ2-7; weak D call: TRBD1 (7 bases). The V gene's germline CDR1 is SGHTA and CDR2 FQGNSA. This CDR3 spans 14 amino acids. Trimming left V 5 bases short and J 6 bases short, with 17 bases between. CDR3 bases: TGTGCCAGCAGCCTACGGGGGACAGACTCCGAGCAGTACTTC. Translation: CASSLRGTDSEQYF.

The rearrangement joins TRBV7-9 to TRBJ1-5; D unclear. There are 14 residues in the CDR3. Trimming removed 1 base at V and 4 bases at J, with 8 bases between. Germline V gene sequence: CDR1 SEHNR, CDR2 FQNEAQ (reference sequence). CDR3 bases: TGTGCCAGCAGCTTAGGTTCCCAAAATCAGCCCCAGCATTTT. Protein sequence: CASSLGSQNQPQHF.

This clone appeared a few times. The chain joins TRBV30 to TRBJ1-1, with 8 bases lining up with TRBD1. There are 14 residues in the CDR3. V lost 4 bases and J lost 4; bases outside the gene matches: 8. Germline values: CDR1 GTSNPN, CDR2 SVGIG (reference sequence). The CDR3 spells CAWKTGVIGTEAFF. The CDR3 DNA sequence: TGTGCCTGGAAGACAGGGGTTATCGGCACTGAAGCTTTCTTT.

This clone was recorded a few times. This chain links TRBV4-3 with TRBJ2-5, with D possibly matching TRBD2 (7 bases). CDR3 length: 15 residues. Trimming left V 1 base short and J 5 bases short, with 14 bases between. Germline V gene sequence: CDR1 LGHNA, CDR2 YSLEER. As DNA, the CDR3 is TGCGCCAGCAGCCAAGGGGCGGGGGCAGGGGAGACCCAGTACTTC. Protein product: CASSQGAGAGETQYF.

The CDR3 region is CASSAEQGYSNQPQHF. In DNA, the CDR3 is TGTGCCAGTAGTGCAGAACAGGGGTACAGCAATCAGCCCCAGCATTTT. The chain has TRBV19 and TRBJ1-5; 7 nucleotides align to TRBD1. V dropped 5 bases and J dropped 1; count of bases not matched to a gene: 8. The CDR3 loop spans 16 amino acids. CDR1 is LNHDA and CDR2 is SQIVND in the germline V gene (reference sequence).

The chain carries TRBV11-2 and TRBJ2-3, with 9 bases identical to TRBD2. The V gene's germline CDR1 is SGHAT and CDR2 FQNNGV. The CDR3 loop spans 15 amino acids. V was pared by 5 bases and J by 7 bases, with 10 bases of the junction left unmatched. CDR3 coding DNA: TGTGCCAGCAGCCAACCGGGACTAGCTGGTAATACGCAGTATTTT. Translating gives CASSQPGLAGNTQYF.

Only a few counts were recorded for this clone. The rearrangement links TRBV11-2 to TRBJ1-2; TRBD1 agrees at 9 bases. The CDR3 runs 17 residues. The trim removed 4 bases at V and 3 bases at J, leaving 12 bases unmatched. Germline values: CDR1 SGHAT, CDR2 FQNNGV. The CDR3 loop reads CASSSQGAGALHYGYTF. DNA for the CDR3: TGTGCCAGCAGCTCACAGGGGGCCGGGGCGCTGCACTATGGCTACACCTTC.

This clone came up a few times. The V gene is TRBV5-1, the J gene TRBJ2-1; 12 bases map to TRBD2. Germline CDR1 reads SGHRS; CDR2 reads YFSETQ. J lost 15 bases, V lost 4 bases, and 14 bases had no gene match. This CDR3 spans 15 amino acids. The CDR3: CASSENLAGGPSVFF. Here the CDR3 DNA reads TGCGCCAGCAGCGAGAATCTAGCGGGGGGGCCCTCGGTGTTCTTC.

This clone appeared many times. J is TRBJ2-7 and V is TRBV7-9; TRBD1 matches at 8 bases. In germline, CDR1 is SEHNR, CDR2 FQNEAQ (reference sequence). This CDR3 contains 15 residues. Losses at the gene ends were 3 bases for V and 0 bases for J; bases not matched to a gene: 4. The CDR3 DNA is TGTGCCAGCAGCTTCGACAGGGGTGGCTCCTACGAGCAGTACTTC. This encodes CASSFDRGGSYEQYF.

This clone was counted only a few times. V is TRBV27 and J is TRBJ1-1, with 11 bases identical to TRBD1. Germline lookup yields CDR1 MNHEY and CDR2 SMNVEV (reference sequence). The CDR3 covers 16 residues. The junction had 17 bases not matched to a gene; V was cut back by 7 bases and J by 10 bases. The CDR3 sequence: CASIPADRGPVTGAFF. The CDR3 DNA is TGTGCCAGCATCCCTGCGGACAGGGGGCCCGTTACGGGAGCTTTCTTT.

This clone occurred once. CDR3 nucleotides: TGCGCCAGCAGTTGGACACAGTACAATGAGCAGTTCTTC. As protein: CASSWTQYNEQFF. The chain is built from TRBV10-2 and TRBJ2-1, with a tentative D call TRBD1 (5 bases). Germline values: CDR1 WSHSY, CDR2 SAAADI. Deletions cut 5 bases from V and 4 bases from J, with 9 bases between. The CDR3 consists of 13 residues.

There are a few counts of this clone. The chain has TRBV13 and TRBJ1-4; TRBD1 agrees at 10 bases. V dropped 0 bases and J dropped 5; count of bases not matched to a gene: 3. Germline V gene sequence: CDR1 PRHDT, CDR2 FYEKMQ (reference sequence). This CDR3 has 16 residues. The CDR3 loop reads CASSLGGQGRNEKLFF. CDR3 DNA: TGTGCCAGCAGCTTAGGGGGACAGGGGAGGAATGAAAAACTGTTTTTT. The full variable domain, its missing parts supplied by reference TRBV13 and TRBJ1-4, is AAGVIQSPRHLIKEKRETATLKCYPIPRHDTVYWYQQGPGQDPQFLISFYEKMQSDKGSIPDRFSAQQFSDYHSELNMSSLELGDSALYFCASSLGGQGRNEKLFFGSGTQLSVL.

This clone was picked up a small number of times. This chain uses TRBV6-5 with TRBJ2-1; 12 nucleotides agree with TRBD2. Unmatched junction bases numbered 4, after V lost 7 bases and J lost 9 bases. The CDR3 spans 13 residues. Per germline, CDR1 MNHEY and CDR2 SVGAGI. CDR3 coding DNA: TGTGCCAGCACTAGCGGGGGGGCCACTGAGCAGTTCTTC. This translates into CASTSGGATEQFF.